The clone carrying this T cell receptor beta chain was recorded a few times. The antigen is unknown. The record originates from a study of T cells in Graves' hyperthyroidism and ophthalmopathy. General observations from the study: Progression to ophthalmopathy was predicted a median of 6.5 months early.

There are 19 residues in the CDR3. The germline CDR1 and CDR2 sequences are DFQATT and SNEGSKA (reference sequence). V shed 6 bases and J 6 bases; nucleotides not matched to a gene: 27. Any patient presenting with uncontrolled infection, other autoimmune disease, pregnancy or lactation was left out. Source material for PBMCs was more than 7.5 ml fresh peripheral blood. Amplified TCR beta CDR3 regions derived from RNA transcripts. When the TCR CDR3 underwent first-round RT-PCR, the HTBI primer set was used. TCRdb reprocessed the multiplex PCR reads via MiXCR and lists one record per CDR3 protein. Of approximately 870,000 distinct CDR3 sequences detected, around 39% appear once; the ten largest clones hold approximately 10%.

The chain joins TRBV20-1 to TRBJ2-7, with TRBD2 identical over 9 bases. This TCR was sampled from a man aged 18 to 35 with Graves' hyperthyroidism. What was sequenced was blood. The DNA for the CDR3 is TGCAGTGCCAGACGGTTACTAGGCGGGAGGGGGGGGAGTCGTTTCGAGCAGTACTTC. As protein: CSARRLLGGRGGSRFEQYF.